Presented here are 8 T cell receptor beta chains from one specimen sequenced in a study of control samples from healthy donors and cancer patients. Some clones are missing from TCRdb's copy, which holds only in-frame ones; the method was immunoSEQ multiplex PCR. This table has tens of thousands of clones, approximately 90% appearing once. Sequencing was carried out using blood. The receptors were sampled from a man in his fifties or sixties in good health.

V usage is TRBV4-1 and J usage is TRBJ2-3; 7 nucleotides agree with TRBD2. With V trimmed by 4 bases and J by 3 bases, 7 bases remained unmatched. The CDR3 is made up of 15 amino acids. Germline lookup yields CDR1 MGHRA and CDR2 YSYEKL. The CDR3 here is CASSPPGGSTDTQYF. CDR3 sequence (DNA): TGCGCCAGCAGCCCCCCCGGCGGGAGTACAGATACGCAGTATTTT.

A word on this clone: Mismatch with germline at one junction end may stem from a read error. This chain joins TRBV4-1 and TRBJ2-1; 13 bases fit TRBD2. The CDR3 covers 18 residues. CDR1 MGHRA and CDR2 YSYEKL come from the germline V gene. CDR3 sequence reads: CTSSQGLAGAGIYNEQFF. The CDR3, as DNA: TGCACCAGCAGCCAAGGACTAGCGGGGGCCGGAATCTACAATGAGCAGTTCTTC.

The genes are TRBV5-1 and TRBJ2-5; tentative D call: TRBD1 (7 bases). Germline V gene sequence: CDR1 SGHRS, CDR2 YFSETQ. The CDR3 extends over 16 amino acids. Trimming pared 0 bases from V and 2 bases from J, leaving 14 bases between. In nucleotides, the CDR3 is TGCGCCAGCAGCTTGGGGTCAGGGGGGCCACAAGAGACCCAGTACTTC. Residues: CASSLGSGGPQETQYF. Complete variable domain (other parts from reference TRBV5-1 and TRBJ2-5): KAGVTQTPRYLIKTRGQQVTLSCSPISGHRSVSWYQQTPGQGLQFLFEYFSETQRNKGNFPGRFSGRQFSNSRSEMNVSTLELGDSALYLCASSLGSGGPQETQYFGPGTRLLVL.

V usage is TRBV5-6 and J usage is TRBJ1-1; 7 nucleotides align to TRBD1. This CDR3 contains 14 residues. Losses at the gene ends were 2 bases for V and 5 bases for J; bases not matched to a gene: 6. CDR1 and CDR2 from the germline V gene are SGHDT and YYEEEE. The CDR3 nucleotides are TGTGCCAGCAGCTTTGAAGGGGGCCGAACTGAAGCTTTCTTT. Protein: CASSFEGGRTEAFF.

The J gene is TRBJ1-4, the V gene TRBV5-6, with TRBD1 as a possible D gene (5 bases). Per the germline V gene, CDR1 is SGHDT and CDR2 is YYEEEE. The CDR3 length is 14 residues. V shed 4 bases and J shed 7 bases, with 14 bases lying between them. CDR3 sequence: CASSLSGGSEKLFF. CDR3 coding DNA: TGTGCCAGCAGCCTCTCTGGGGGAAGTGAAAAACTGTTTTTT.

The CDR3 DNA is TGTGCCAGCAGCGCCTGGGAGGACTTGGGCACAGATACGCAGTATTTT. Protein product: CASSAWEDLGTDTQYF. J is TRBJ2-3 and V is TRBV7-9; weak D call: TRBD2 (6 bases). Trimming pared 5 bases from V and 1 base from J, leaving 16 bases between. In germline, CDR1 is SEHNR, CDR2 FQNEAQ (reference sequence). The CDR3 contains 16 residues.

Only one count was recorded for this clone. The chain couples TRBV3-1 (or the pseudogene TRBV3-2) to TRBJ1-2; D gene ambiguous. This CDR3 is 12 amino acids long. Trimming pared 3 bases from V and 4 bases from J, leaving 6 bases between. CDR1 is LGHDT and CDR2 is YNNKEL in the germline V gene (reference sequence). CDR3: CASSQPRYGYTF. As DNA, the CDR3 is TGTGCCAGCAGCCAGCCCCGCTATGGCTACACCTTC.

The genes are TRBV15 and TRBJ2-3, with 7 bases matching TRBD2. The germline gives CDR1 LNHNV, CDR2 YYDKDF (reference sequence). The J segment lost 0 bases and the V segment lost 3 bases, leaving 9 bases of the junction unmatched. The CDR3 is 17 amino acids. In DNA, the CDR3 is TGTGCCACCAGCAGCACCTATGGGGGGGGGAGCACAGATACGCAGTATTTT. Its translation: CATSSTYGGGSTDTQYF.